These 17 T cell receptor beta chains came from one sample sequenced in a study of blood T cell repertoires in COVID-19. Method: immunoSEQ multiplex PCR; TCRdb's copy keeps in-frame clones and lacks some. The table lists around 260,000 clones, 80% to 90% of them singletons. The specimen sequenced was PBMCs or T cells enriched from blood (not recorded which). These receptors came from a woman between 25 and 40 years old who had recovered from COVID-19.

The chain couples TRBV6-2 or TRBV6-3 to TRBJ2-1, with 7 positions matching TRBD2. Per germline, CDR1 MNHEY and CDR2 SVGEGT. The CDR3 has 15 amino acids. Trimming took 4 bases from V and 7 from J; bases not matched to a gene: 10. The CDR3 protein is CASSSGGGYRNEQFF. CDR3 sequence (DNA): TGTGCCAGCAGTTCCGGGGGAGGGTACAGGAATGAGCAGTTCTTC.

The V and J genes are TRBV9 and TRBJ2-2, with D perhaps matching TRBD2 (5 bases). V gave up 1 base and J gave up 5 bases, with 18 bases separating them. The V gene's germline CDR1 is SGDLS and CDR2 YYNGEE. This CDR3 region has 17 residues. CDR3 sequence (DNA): TGTGCCAGCAGCGTAAGTAGCGCGTCTTCTAAGACCGGGGAGCTGTTTTTT. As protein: CASSVSSASSKTGELFF.

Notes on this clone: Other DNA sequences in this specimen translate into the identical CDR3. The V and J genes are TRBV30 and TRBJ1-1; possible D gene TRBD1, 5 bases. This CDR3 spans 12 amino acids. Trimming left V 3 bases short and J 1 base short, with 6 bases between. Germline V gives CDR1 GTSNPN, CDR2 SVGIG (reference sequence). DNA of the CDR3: TGTGCCTGGAGGGGGCAGAACACTGAAGCTTTCTTT. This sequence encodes CAWRGQNTEAFF.

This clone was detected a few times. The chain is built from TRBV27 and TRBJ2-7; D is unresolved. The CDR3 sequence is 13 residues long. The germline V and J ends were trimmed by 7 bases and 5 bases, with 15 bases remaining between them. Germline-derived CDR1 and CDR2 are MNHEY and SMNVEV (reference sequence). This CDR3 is CASTRLFGDEQYF. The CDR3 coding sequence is TGTGCCAGCACACGCTTATTTGGAGACGAGCAGTACTTC.

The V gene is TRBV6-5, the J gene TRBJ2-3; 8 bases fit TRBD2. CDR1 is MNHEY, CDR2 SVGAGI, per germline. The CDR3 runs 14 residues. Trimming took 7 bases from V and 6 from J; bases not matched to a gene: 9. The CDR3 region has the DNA TGTGCCAGCATCCCGGGAGGGGGAGGGGATACGCAGTATTTT. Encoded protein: CASIPGGGGDTQYF.

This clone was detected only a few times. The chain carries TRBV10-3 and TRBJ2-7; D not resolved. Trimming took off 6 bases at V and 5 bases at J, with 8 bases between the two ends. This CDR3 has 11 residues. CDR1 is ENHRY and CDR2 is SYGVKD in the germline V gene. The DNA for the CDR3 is TGTGCCATCAGCCAGTTGCACGAGCAGTACTTC. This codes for CAISQLHEQYF.

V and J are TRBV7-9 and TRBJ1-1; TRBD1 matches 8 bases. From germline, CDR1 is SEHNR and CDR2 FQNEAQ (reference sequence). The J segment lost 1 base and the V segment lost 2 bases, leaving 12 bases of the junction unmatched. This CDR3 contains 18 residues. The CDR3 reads CASSLPDGGQGWNTEAFF. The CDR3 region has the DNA TGTGCCAGCAGCTTACCAGACGGAGGACAGGGCTGGAACACTGAAGCTTTCTTT. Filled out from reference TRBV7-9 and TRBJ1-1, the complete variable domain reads DTGVSQNPRHKITKRGQNVTFRCDPISEHNRLYWYRQTLGQGPEFLTYFQNEAQLEKSRLLSDRFSAERPKGSFSTLEIQRTEQGDSAMYLCASSLPDGGQGWNTEAFFGQGTRLTVV.

CDR3 in amino acids: CAWSALGTSGSSEQYF. The CDR3, as DNA: TGTGCCTGGAGTGCGTTGGGTACTAGCGGGAGTTCCGAGCAGTACTTC. J is TRBJ2-7 and V is TRBV30; the match to TRBD2 covers 11 bases. V lost 1 base, J lost 6 bases, and 11 bases stayed unmatched. CDR1 is GTSNPN, CDR2 SVGIG, per germline (reference sequence). This CDR3 comprises 16 residues.

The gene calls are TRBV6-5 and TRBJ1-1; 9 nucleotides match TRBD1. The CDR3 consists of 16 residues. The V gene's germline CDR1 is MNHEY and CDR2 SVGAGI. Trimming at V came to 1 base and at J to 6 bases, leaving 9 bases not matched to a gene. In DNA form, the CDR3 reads TGTGCCAGCAGTTACTTTTACAGGGGGCGCTTGGCTGAAGCTTTCTTT. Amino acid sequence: CASSYFYRGRLAEAFF.

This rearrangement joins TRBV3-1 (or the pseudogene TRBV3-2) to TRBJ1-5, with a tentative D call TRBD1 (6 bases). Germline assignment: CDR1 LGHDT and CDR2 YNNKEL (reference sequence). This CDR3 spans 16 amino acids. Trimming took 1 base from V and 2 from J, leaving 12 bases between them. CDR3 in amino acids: CASSQVGGAGNQPQHF. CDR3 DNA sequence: TGTGCCAGCAGCCAAGTTGGGGGCGCGGGCAATCAGCCCCAGCATTTT.

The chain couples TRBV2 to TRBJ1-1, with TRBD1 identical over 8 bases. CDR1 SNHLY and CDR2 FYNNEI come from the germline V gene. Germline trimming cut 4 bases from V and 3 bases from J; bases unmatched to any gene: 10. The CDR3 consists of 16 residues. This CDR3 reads CASSGGQGRRDTEAFF. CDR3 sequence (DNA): TGTGCCAGCAGTGGAGGACAGGGAAGGAGGGACACTGAAGCTTTCTTT.

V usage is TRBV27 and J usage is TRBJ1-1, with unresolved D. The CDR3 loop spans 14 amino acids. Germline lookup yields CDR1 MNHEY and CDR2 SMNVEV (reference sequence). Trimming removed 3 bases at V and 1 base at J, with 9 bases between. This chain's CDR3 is CASSFSRGNTEAFF. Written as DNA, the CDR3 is TGTGCCAGCAGTTTTTCGCGGGGGAACACTGAAGCTTTCTTT.

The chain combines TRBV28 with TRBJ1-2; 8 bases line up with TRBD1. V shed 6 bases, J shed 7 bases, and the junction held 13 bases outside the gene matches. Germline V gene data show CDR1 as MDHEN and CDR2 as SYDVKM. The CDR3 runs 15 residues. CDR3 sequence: CASSIRQGTARGYTF. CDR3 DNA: TGTGCCAGCAGCATTCGACAGGGGACGGCCCGTGGCTACACCTTC.

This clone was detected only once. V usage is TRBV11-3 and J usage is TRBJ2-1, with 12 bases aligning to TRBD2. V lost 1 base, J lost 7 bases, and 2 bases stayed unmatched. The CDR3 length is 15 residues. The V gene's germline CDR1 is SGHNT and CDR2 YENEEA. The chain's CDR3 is CASSLGTSGVNEQFF. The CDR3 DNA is TGTGCCAGCAGCTTAGGGACTAGCGGGGTAAATGAGCAGTTCTTC.

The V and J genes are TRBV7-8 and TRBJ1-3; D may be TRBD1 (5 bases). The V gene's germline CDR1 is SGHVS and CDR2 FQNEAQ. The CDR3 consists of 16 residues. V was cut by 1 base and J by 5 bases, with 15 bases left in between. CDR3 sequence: CASSLGVWGLRNTIYF. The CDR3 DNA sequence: TGTGCCAGCAGCTTAGGAGTCTGGGGACTCCGAAACACCATATATTTT.

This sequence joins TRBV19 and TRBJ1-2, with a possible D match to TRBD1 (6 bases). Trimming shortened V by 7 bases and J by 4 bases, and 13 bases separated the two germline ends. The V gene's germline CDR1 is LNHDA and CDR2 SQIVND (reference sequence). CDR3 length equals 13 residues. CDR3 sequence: CASTERGSYGYTF. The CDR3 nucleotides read TGTGCCAGTACCGAAAGGGGGTCCTATGGCTACACCTTC.

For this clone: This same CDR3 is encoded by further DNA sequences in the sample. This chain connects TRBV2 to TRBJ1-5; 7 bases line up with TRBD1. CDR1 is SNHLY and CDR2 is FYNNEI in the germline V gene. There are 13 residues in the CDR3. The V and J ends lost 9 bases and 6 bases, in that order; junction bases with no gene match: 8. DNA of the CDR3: TGTGCCAGTCAGGGGGGAAAAGGTCAGCCCCAGCATTTT. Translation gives CASQGGKGQPQHF. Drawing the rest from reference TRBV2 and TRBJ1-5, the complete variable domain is EPEVTQTPSHQVTQMGQEVILRCVPISNHLYFYWYRQILGQKVEFLVSFYNNEISEKSEIFDDQFSVERPDGSNFTLKIRSTKLEDSAMYFCASQGGKGQPQHFGDGTRLSIL.